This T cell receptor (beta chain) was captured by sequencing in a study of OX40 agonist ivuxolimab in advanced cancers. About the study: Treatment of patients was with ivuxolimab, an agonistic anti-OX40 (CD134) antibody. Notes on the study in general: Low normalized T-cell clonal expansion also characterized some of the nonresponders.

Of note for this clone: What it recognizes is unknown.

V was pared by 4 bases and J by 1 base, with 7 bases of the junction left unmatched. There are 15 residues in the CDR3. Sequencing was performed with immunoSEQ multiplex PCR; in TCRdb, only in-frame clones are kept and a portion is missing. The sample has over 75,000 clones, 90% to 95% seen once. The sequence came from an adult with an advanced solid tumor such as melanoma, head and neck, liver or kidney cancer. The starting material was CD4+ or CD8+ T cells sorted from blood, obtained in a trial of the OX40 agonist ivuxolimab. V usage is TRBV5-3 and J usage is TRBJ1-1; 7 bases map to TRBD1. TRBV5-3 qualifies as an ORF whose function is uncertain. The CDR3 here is CARSDYGTANTEAFF. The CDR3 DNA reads TGTGCCAGAAGCGACTACGGGACAGCGAACACTGAAGCTTTCTTT.